In this sample, the clone carrying this T cell receptor beta chain turned up a few times. Its specificity is unknown. The germline gene is not matched at one end of the junction; a read error may be the cause. CDR1 and CDR2 from the germline V gene are SGHRS and YFSETQ. CDR3 length: 11 amino acids. The sample is drawn from a study of identical twins. All of the donors were Caucasians in good health. Study observations and caveats: Researchers reported excess low generation probability among twin-shared out-of-frame alpha sequences. Twins showed weaker excess sharing in their beta out-of-frame sequences.

TCRdb passed the 5' RACE reads through MiXCR, listing each CDR3 protein once. Seen here are some 660,000 distinct CDR3 sequences, over 8.5% observed once, and the top ten hold roughly 0.9%. This same sample was also taken into another study, of yellow fever vaccine responses in identical twins.

The TCR was taken from a woman aged 18-29 years in good health. The sample comprised PBMCs. The chain carries TRBV5-1 and TRBJ2-3; D call uncertain. The CDR3 bases are TGCGCCAGCAGTATCACATATACGCAGTATTTT. It is translated as CASSITYTQYF.